This T cell receptor beta chain derives from a study of T cell responses to AZD1222 COVID-19 vaccine. Regarding the study as a whole: Only a handful of AZD1222 recipients tested seropositive at baseline. Spike was spanned by vaccine-associated CD4 TCRs, with dominance at 160-218 and 743-854. The study sampled repertoires only after the peak T cell response.

About this clone: Antigen specificity is unknown.

Repertoires were generated with immunoSEQ multiplex PCR, while TCRdb's copy carries only in-frame clones and drops some. The table shows about 85,000 clones, with 65% to 90% occurring only once. The origin of this receptor is an adult in good health. Sequences were derived from peripheral blood, sampled on day 0 of AZD1222 vaccination.

CDR3 nucleotide sequence: TGCGCCAGCAGCCAGGGCCTTTACTATCAGCCCCAGCATTTT. Encoded protein: CASSQGLYYQPQHF. This chain connects TRBV4-3 to TRBJ1-5; D is uncertain. V was pared by 3 bases and J by 5 bases, with 11 bases between. This CDR3 contains 14 residues. Germline V gene lookup returns CDR1 LGHNA and CDR2 YSLEER.